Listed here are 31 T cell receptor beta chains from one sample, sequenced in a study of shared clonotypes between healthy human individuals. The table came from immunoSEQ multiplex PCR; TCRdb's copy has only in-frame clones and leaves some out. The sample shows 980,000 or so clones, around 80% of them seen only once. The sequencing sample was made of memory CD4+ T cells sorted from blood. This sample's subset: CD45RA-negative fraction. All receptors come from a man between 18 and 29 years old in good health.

Here the CDR3 reads CASSDQGGDEQYF. In nucleotides, the CDR3 is TGTGCCAGCAGTGACCAGGGAGGGGATGAGCAGTACTTC. The J gene is TRBJ2-7, the V gene TRBV6-1; 7 nucleotides agree with TRBD2. This CDR3 region has 13 residues. The ends lost 3 bases at V and 7 bases at J; junction bases unmatched: 6. Germline CDR1 and CDR2: MNHNS and SASEGT.

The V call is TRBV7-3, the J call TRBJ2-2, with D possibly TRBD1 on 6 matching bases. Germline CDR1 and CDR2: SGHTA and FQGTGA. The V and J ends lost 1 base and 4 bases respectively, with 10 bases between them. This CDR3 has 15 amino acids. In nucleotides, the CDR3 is TGTGCCAGCAGCTTAATGGCAGGGGTCACCGGGGAGCTGTTTTTT. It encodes CASSLMAGVTGELFF.

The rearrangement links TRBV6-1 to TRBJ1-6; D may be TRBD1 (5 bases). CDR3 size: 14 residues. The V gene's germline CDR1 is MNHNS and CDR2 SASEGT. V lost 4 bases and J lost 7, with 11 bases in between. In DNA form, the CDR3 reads TGTGCCAGCAGTGGGGGCCCGGAAAATTCACCCCTCCACTTT. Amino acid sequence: CASSGGPENSPLHF.

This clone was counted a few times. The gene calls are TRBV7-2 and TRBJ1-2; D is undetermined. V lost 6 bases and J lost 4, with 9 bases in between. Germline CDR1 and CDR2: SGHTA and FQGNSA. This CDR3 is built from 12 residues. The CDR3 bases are TGTGCCAGCAGGGATGGCGCCTATGGCTACACCTTC. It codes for CASRDGAYGYTF.

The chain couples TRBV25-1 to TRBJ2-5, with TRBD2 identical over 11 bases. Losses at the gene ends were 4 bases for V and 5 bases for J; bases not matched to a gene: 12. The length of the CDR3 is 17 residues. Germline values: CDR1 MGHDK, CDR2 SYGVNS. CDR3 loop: CASSGITGTSGSETQYF. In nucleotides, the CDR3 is TGTGCCAGCAGTGGAATTACCGGGACTAGCGGTTCGGAGACCCAGTACTTC.

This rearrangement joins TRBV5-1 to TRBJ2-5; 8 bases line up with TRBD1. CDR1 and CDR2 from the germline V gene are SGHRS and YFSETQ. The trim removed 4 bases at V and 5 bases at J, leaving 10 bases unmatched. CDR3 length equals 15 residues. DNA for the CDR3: TGCGCCAGCAGCAGATCGACAGGGGTGGGGGAGACCCAGTACTTC. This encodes CASSRSTGVGETQYF.

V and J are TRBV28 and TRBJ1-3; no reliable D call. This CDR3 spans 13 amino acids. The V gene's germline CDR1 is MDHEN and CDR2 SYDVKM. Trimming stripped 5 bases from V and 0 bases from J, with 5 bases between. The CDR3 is CASSPYSGNTIYF. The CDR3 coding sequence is TGTGCCAGCAGTCCATACTCTGGAAACACCATATATTTT.

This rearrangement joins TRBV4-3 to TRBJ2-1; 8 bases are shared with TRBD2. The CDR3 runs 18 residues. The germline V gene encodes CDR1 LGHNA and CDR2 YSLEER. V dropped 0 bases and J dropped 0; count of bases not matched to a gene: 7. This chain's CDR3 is CASSQDRAGRGSYNEQFF. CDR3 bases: TGCGCCAGCAGCCAAGATCGGGCCGGGAGGGGCTCCTACAATGAGCAGTTCTTC.

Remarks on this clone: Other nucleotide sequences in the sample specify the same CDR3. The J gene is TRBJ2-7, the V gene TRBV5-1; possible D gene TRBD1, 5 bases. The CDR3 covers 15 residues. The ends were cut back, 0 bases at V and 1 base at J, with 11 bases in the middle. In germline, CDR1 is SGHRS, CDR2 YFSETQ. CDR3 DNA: TGCGCCAGCAGCTTGGGACAGCTCCCATCCTACGAGCAGTACTTC. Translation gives CASSLGQLPSYEQYF.

As DNA, the CDR3 is TGTGCCAGCAGCGCCTTACCCGGGGCTAGCGGGGGAGAGACCCAGTACTTC. This sequence encodes CASSALPGASGGETQYF. The gene calls are TRBV9 and TRBJ2-5, with TRBD2 identical over 10 bases. Trimming cost V 3 bases and J 4 bases; bases outside gene matches: 12. Germline V gene lookup returns CDR1 SGDLS and CDR2 YYNGEE. This CDR3 spans 17 amino acids.

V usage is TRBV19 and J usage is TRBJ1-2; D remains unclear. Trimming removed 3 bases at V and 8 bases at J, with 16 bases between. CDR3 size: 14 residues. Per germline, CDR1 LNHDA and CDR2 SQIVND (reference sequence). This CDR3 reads CASSIRAAPRGYTF. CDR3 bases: TGTGCCAGTAGTATTCGGGCAGCCCCTAGGGGCTACACCTTC.

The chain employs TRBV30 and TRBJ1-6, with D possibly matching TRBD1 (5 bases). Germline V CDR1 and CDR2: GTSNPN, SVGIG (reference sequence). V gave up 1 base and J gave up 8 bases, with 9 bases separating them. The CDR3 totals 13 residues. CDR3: CAWSDRPDSPLHF. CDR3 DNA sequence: TGTGCCTGGAGTGACAGGCCGGATTCACCCCTCCACTTT.

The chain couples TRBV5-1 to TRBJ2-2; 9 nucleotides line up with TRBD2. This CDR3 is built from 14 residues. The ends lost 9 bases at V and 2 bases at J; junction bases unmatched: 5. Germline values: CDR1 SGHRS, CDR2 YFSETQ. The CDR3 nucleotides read TGCGCCACCGCGGGGGGGCGAAACACCGGGGAGCTGTTTTTT. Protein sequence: CATAGGRNTGELFF.

The CDR3 bases are TGTGCCAGCTCACCCGGGACAGGGACAAACACTGAAGCTTTCTTT. It translates to CASSPGTGTNTEAFF. The chain carries TRBV18 and TRBJ1-1, with 9 positions matching TRBD1. Trimming at V came to 3 bases and at J to 2 bases, leaving 4 bases not matched to a gene. The CDR3 is 15 amino acids. Per the germline V gene, CDR1 is KGHSH and CDR2 is LQKENI.

The CDR3 DNA is TGCGCCAGCAGCCAAACCGGGACTGCTAGCACAGATACGCAGTATTTT. Encoded protein: CASSQTGTASTDTQYF. The chain links TRBV5-1 to TRBJ2-3, with D maybe TRBD2 (6 bases). Trimming cost V 4 bases and J 0 bases, with 15 bases left between them. From germline, CDR1 is SGHRS and CDR2 YFSETQ. The CDR3 loop spans 16 amino acids.

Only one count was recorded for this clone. This CDR3 is CASSQDLPSGGKTQYF. In nucleotides, the CDR3 is TGCGCCAGCAGCCAAGATTTGCCTAGCGGGGGAAAGACCCAGTACTTC. The rearrangement joins TRBV4-1 to TRBJ2-5; the match to TRBD2 covers 10 bases. This CDR3 region has 16 residues. The trim removed 0 bases at V and 6 bases at J, leaving 7 bases unmatched. CDR1 and CDR2 from the germline V gene are MGHRA and YSYEKL.

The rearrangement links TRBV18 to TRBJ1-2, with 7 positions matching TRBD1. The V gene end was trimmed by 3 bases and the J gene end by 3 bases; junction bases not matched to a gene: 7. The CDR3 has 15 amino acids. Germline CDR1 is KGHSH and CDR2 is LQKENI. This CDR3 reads CASSPTRDSYYGYTF. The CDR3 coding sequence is TGTGCCAGCTCACCTACCCGGGACAGTTACTATGGCTACACCTTC.

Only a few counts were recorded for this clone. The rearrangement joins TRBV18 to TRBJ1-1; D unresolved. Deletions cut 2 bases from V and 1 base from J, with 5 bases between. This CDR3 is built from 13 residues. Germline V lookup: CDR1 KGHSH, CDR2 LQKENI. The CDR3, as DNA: TGTGCCAGCTCACCAGTGCAGAACACTGAAGCTTTCTTT. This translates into CASSPVQNTEAFF.

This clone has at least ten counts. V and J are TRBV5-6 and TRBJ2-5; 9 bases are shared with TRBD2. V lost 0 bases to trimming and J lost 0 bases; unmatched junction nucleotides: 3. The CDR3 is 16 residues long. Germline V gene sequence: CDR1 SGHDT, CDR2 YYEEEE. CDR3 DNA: TGTGCCAGCAGCTTGGAAATAGCGGGGGACCAAGAGACCCAGTACTTC. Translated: CASSLEIAGDQETQYF.

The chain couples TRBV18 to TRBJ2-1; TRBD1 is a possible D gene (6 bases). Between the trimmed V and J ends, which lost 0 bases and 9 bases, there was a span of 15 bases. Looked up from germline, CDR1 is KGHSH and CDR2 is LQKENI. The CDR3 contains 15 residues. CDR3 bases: TGTGCCAGCTCACCACCAGGGACAATTACTATTGAGCAGTTCTTC. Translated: CASSPPGTITIEQFF.

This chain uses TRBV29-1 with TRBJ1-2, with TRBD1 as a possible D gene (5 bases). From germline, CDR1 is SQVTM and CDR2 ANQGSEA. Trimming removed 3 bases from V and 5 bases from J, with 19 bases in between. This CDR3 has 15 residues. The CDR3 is CSVDREGQGRYGYTF. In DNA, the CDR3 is TGCAGCGTTGATCGAGAGGGTCAGGGAAGGTATGGCTACACCTTC.

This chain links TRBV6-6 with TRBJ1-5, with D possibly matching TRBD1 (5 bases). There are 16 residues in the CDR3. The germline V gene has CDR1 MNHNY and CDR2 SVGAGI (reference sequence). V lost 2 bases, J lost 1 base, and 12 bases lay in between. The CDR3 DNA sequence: TGTGCCAGCAGTTACGGCGGGACGGTGAGCAATCAGCCCCAGCATTTT. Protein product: CASSYGGTVSNQPQHF.

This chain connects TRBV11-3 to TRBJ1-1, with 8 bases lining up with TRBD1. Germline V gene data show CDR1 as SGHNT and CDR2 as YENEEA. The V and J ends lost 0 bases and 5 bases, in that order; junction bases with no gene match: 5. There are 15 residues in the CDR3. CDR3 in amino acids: CASSLDDRGGTEAFF. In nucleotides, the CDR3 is TGTGCCAGCAGCTTAGATGACAGGGGAGGGACTGAAGCTTTCTTT.

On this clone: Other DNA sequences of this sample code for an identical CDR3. DNA for the CDR3: TGCGCCAGCAGCTTGGCGGGGAACACTGAAGCTTTCTTT. Translated: CASSLAGNTEAFF. The rearrangement joins TRBV5-1 to TRBJ1-1; D not certain. Germline CDR1 SGHRS, CDR2 YFSETQ. V was cut by 0 bases and J by 1 base, with 4 bases left in between. The CDR3 totals 13 residues.

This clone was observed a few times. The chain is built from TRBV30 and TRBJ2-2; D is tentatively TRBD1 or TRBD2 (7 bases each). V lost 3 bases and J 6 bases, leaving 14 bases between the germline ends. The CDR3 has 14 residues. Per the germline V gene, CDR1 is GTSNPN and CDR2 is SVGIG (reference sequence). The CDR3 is CAWSLTGRAGELFF. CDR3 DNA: TGTGCCTGGAGCCTGACAGGGAGGGCCGGGGAGCTGTTTTTT.

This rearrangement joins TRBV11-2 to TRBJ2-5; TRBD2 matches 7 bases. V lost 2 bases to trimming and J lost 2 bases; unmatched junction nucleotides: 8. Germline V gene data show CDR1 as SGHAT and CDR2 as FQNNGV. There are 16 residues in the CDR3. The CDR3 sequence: CASSLLYPSGQETQYF. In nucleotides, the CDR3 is TGTGCCAGCAGCTTACTTTATCCTAGCGGACAAGAGACCCAGTACTTC.

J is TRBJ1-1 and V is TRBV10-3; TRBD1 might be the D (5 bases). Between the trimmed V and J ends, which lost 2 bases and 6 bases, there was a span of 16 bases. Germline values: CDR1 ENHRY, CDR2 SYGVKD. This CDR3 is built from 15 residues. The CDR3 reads CAISEGRAWGPEAFF. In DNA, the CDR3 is TGTGCCATCAGTGAGGGCAGGGCGTGGGGCCCTGAAGCTTTCTTT.

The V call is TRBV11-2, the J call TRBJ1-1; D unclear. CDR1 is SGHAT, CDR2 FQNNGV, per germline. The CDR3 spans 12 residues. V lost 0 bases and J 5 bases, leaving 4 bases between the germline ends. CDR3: CASSLEWTEAFF. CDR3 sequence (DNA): TGTGCCAGCAGCTTAGAATGGACTGAAGCTTTCTTT.

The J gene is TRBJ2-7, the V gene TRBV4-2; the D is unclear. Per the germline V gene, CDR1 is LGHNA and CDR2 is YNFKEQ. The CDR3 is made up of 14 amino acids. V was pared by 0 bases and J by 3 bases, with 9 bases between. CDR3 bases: TGTGCCAGCAGCCAAGACGACGTGGTCTACGAGCAGTACTTC. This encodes CASSQDDVVYEQYF.

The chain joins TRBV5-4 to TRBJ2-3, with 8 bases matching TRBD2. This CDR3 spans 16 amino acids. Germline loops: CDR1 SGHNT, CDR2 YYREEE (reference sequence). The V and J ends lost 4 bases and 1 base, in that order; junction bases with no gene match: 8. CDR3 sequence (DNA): TGTGCCAGCAGCCCGGGAGGGGGGGTTGGCACAGATACGCAGTATTTT. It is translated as CASSPGGGVGTDTQYF.

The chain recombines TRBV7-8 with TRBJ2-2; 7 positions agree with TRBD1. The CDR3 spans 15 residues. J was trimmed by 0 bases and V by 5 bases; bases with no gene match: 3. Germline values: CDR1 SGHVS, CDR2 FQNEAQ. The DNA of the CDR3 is TGTGCCAGCAGCATTGACAGGGCGAACACCGGGGAGCTGTTTTTT. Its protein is CASSIDRANTGELFF.